This TCR beta chain was sequenced in a study of molecular identifiers for immune sequencing clone quantification. Previously reported methods and listed TCR primers produced the bulk TCR libraries. In TCRdb, the PCR reads were re-called with MiXCR into one record per CDR3 protein. Of tens of thousands of distinct CDR3 sequences listed, about 19% were seen once; the top ten hold about 1.5%. This clonotype was seen many times. Mismatch with germline at one junction end may stem from a read error. From germline, CDR1 is GTSNPN and CDR2 SVGIG (reference sequence). The CDR3 contains 14 residues. Sequenced sample: naive CD8+ T cells from blood, with Jurkat cell RNA spiked in. Subset in this sample: FACS-sorted CD8+CD4-CCR7+CD45RA+ naive T cells. The V call is TRBV30, the J call TRBJ2-5; 10 nucleotides line up with TRBD2. The sequence was obtained from a human donor in good health. Some libraries in this study had Jurkat cell RNA spiked in. The CDR3 nucleotides read TGTGCCAGGAGTGGTCTAGCGGGAGTGGAGACCCAGTACTTC. It encodes CARSGLAGVETQYF.